This T cell receptor (beta chain) was captured by sequencing in a study of shared clonotypes between healthy human individuals (dated by TCRdb to 2020 to 2022). The study in broad terms: Two women and three men aged 18 to 49 years were included in the cohort. For each donor, three plates each were used for CD4 naive and CD4 memory, two plates were used for CD8 naive, and one plate was used for CD8 memory. To estimate repertoire size and how much clonotypes are shared between individuals, the study performed deep sequencing of blood TCR repertoires from a handful of healthy adults. Different laboratories and diverse techniques were used to prepare libraries and sequence TCR repertoires, to increase sequencing depth and limit assay-specific biases. Leukapheresis yielded between about 0.9 and 9.5 billion PBMCs per donor. The paper as a whole reports these results and caveats: Higher generation probabilities were observed for clonotypes shared by all four sorted-subset donors than for non-shared clonotypes. Across a few donors, 4.5% to 6.5% of naive CD4, 3% to 4% of naive CD8, about 2% of memory CD4, and 0.3% to 0.45% of memory CD8 clonotypes were shared. Naive subsets generally had larger estimated clonotype richness than memory subsets did. Even with the large sequencing depth, rarefaction of the sorted-subset datasets indicated that sequencing was incomplete. Sampling was restricted to blood, and TCR repertoires in tissues likely differ from the TCR repertoires found in blood. Pairwise subsampling led to the expectation that sequencing depth would affect the degree of clonotype sharing among donors. The small number of donors limited the genetic and exposure-history diversity represented.

Using the deep immunoSEQ assay, multiplex PCR amplified TCR CDR3 regions from genomic DNA. For each cell subset, the extracted genomic DNA was distributed evenly across all wells of several immunoSEQ 96-well plates, and each plate served as one replicate. For sorted subsets, around 200 ng genomic DNA, equal to 25,000 to 35,000 T cell genomes, was loaded into each replicate PCR. The purified libraries were quantified using a Qubit 3.0 fluorometer, sized with a Bioanalyzer 2100, and then quantified again using the KAPA Library Quantification kit. Each immunoSEQ 96-well plate was sequenced on its own single-read 150-cycle Illumina NextSeq 550 flow cell. Concerning the study's data processing: The immunoSEQ output contained only junctional sequences without quality scores, so filtering could not match that applied to full-length reads. To assign V/J genes and CDR3, sequences were annotated against IMGT germline references using PyIR, a Python wrapper for IgBLAST v1.9. Reads were removed for weak V/J assignments (E-value above 1e-6), missing CDR3, stop codons, out-of-frame junctions, or ambiguous translated residues. V3J clonotypes were defined as sequences sharing the same inferred V gene, J gene, and CDR3 amino acid sequence. Percentage overlap between repertoires was calculated by dividing the number of shared unique clonotypes by the size of the smaller repertoire. RTK rarefaction, the Chao1 estimator, and Recon v2.1 estimates of unobserved clonotypes were used to assess repertoire richness. For all TCRbeta clonotypes obtained by the gDNA method from a few donors, generation probabilities were computed with OLGA. Drawn from immuneACCESS, this table holds only the in-frame rearrangements with V and J called that TCRdb kept. Clones are partly lost; checked studies trace under half to an unresolved V gene and leave the rest unexplained. Clone size and V and J calls were adopted from that table, with D and trimming inferred from the DNA. Here the sample has under 2.5 million clones; just under 95% occur a single time. Around 0.35% of the sample lies in the top ten.

This clone has a single count. No antigen is known for it. Base qualities are not recorded, but no much larger clone differs from it by a single base. Healthy HIV-negative adults with no recently reported acute infections or vaccinations were included as donors. All donors were Caucasian adults living in Nashville, Tennessee, USA. Magnetic negative selection was used to enrich CD4+ T cells, after which naive cells were positively selected on CD45RA and the negative fraction became the memory subset. Blood was obtained by leukapheresis, after which PBMCs were separated by Ficoll-Histopaque density gradient centrifugation and cryopreserved in liquid nitrogen vapor phase. Analytical flow cytometry was used to check the purity and quantity of every magnetically sorted T cell population. From each sorted fraction, genomic DNA was isolated and quantified by UV absorbance on a Nanodrop 2000c. The TCR sequence derives from a man younger than 30 in good health. Some clones in this sample may be carry-over from other donors' samples. The material sequenced was naive CD4+ T cells from PBMCs. The cell subset or site label, read with the paper, signifies: CD45RA+ positively selected.

The DNA reads TGTGCCAGCACACAAAATACGGGGGCGAGTGGCTACACCTTC. Its translation reads: CASTQNTGASGYTF. The sequence is built from TRBV5-6 and TRBJ1-2, and perhaps TRBD1 as D gene, on 6 matching bases. The V and J ends are trimmed by 6 bases and 7 bases, leaving 19 bases between them. The CDR3 has 14 amino acids, counting the end cysteine and phenylalanine. Here the CDR3 DNA is all that survives: 42 bases in frame from base 1. CDR1 and CDR2 were assigned from the germline V gene as SGHDT and YYEEEE.